This record concerns one T cell receptor (beta chain) sequence. The source of the sample is a study of early stage breast cancer tumors. For the study at large: Invasive lobular carcinomas made up about 30% of the 12 ER+/PR+/HER2- tumors.

Germline V gene sequence: CDR1 SNHLY, CDR2 FYNNEI. There are 15 residues in the CDR3. Unmatched junction bases numbered 6, after V lost 3 bases and J lost 10 bases. Data came from immunoSEQ multiplex PCR; TCRdb stores just in-frame clones and leaves some out. The sample records fewer than 5,500 clones, about 70% being singletons. Roughly 18-55 mg of tissue was diced for each tumor. V usage is TRBV2 and J usage is TRBJ2-1, with 13 bases that match TRBD2. The sample taken for sequencing was breast tumor tissue. This TCR was sampled from a person in their sixties or seventies with breast cancer. CDR3 region: CASSEGLAGWGEQFF. CDR3 in DNA: TGTGCCAGCAGTGAGGGACTAGCGGGATGGGGAGAGCAGTTCTTC.